The T cell receptor (beta chain) under discussion was sequenced for a study of immune characterization of retroperitoneal liposarcoma. Via MiXCR, TCRdb re-called the PCR reads, giving one row per CDR3 protein. The sample has some 10,000 distinct CDR3 sequences; less than 40% are singletons. This clonotype was seen a handful of times. With V trimmed by 2 bases and J by 10 bases, 11 bases remained unmatched. Germline loops: CDR1 MNHEY, CDR2 SVGEGT. The CDR3 loop spans 15 amino acids. Sequencing input: tumor tissue. The source of this sequence is a male donor with retroperitoneal liposarcoma. V usage is TRBV6-2 or TRBV6-3 and J usage is TRBJ2-1, with 7 bases aligning to TRBD1. The CDR3 DNA reads as TGTGCCAGCAGTTACCGATCCGGGACAGCAAACGAGCAGTTCTTC. Protein sequence: CASSYRSGTANEQFF.